In this sample, the clone carrying this T cell receptor (beta chain) turned up once. This CDR3 has 16 residues. Germline V lookup: CDR1 LGHNA, CDR2 YNFKEQ. Germline trimming cut 4 bases from V and 4 bases from J; bases unmatched to any gene: 9. The primer mix had 60 Vbeta and 13 Jbeta primers. TCRdb's copy holds only in-frame clones and misses some; the assay was immunoSEQ multiplex PCR. The sample includes 150,000 to 200,000 clones, 60% to 85% seen only once; the top ten take about 7.9%. This entry comes from a study of cytomegalovirus exposure and HLA in healthy donors. Sequenced sample: PBMCs. The receptor's source is a male donor in good health and CMV-seropositive. The genes are TRBV4-2 and TRBJ2-3, with 9 bases aligning to TRBD2. CDR3 protein: CASSRYSGGVPDTQYF. For the CDR3, the DNA is TGTGCCAGCAGCCGCTATAGCGGGGGTGTTCCAGATACGCAGTATTTT.